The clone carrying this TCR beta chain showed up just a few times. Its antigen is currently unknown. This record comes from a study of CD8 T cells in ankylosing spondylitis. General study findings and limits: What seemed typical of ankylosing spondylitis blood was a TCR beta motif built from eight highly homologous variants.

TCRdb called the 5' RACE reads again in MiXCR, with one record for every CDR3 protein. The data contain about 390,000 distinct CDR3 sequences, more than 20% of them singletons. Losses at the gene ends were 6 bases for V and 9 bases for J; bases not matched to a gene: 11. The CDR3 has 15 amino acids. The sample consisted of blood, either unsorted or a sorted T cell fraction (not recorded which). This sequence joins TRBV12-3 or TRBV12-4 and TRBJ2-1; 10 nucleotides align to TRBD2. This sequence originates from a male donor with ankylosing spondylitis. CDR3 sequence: CASRSISGRFGEQFF. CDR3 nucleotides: TGTGCCAGCAGATCTATTAGCGGGAGGTTCGGTGAGCAGTTCTTC.